This is a list of T cell receptor beta chains from one sample in a study of blood T cell repertoires in COVID-19. The repertoire was sequenced with immunoSEQ multiplex PCR; TCRdb's copy has only in-frame clones and lacks some. Of roughly 100,000 clones in the sample, about 91% were seen once. Sequenced sample: peripheral blood. These receptor sequences come from a man in his late teens or twenties with acute or convalescent COVID-19. Each CDR3 is given with its conserved first and last residue. A D gene is named only where the DNA matches it firmly. Clone size, where shown, is once, few, many, or a class for clones that have expanded.

TRBV2	once	TRBJ2-3	TRBD2	CASKARGGADTQYF	TGTGCCAGCAAGGCGCGGGGGGGCGCAGATACGCAGTATTTT
TRBV5-6	NA	TRBJ1-5	NA	CASSTDRDQPQHF	TGTGCCAGCAGTACCGACAGAGATCAGCCCCAGCATTTT
TRBV3-1/TRBV3-2	once	TRBJ2-3	NA	CASSPGMSADTQYF	TGTGCCAGCAGCCCCGGGATGTCCGCAGATACGCAGTATTTT
TRBV5-8	once	TRBJ2-2	TRBD2	CASSWGWLAGNTGELFF	TGTGCCAGCAGCTGGGGGTGGCTAGCGGGCAACACCGGGGAGCTGTTTTTT
TRBV5-1	NA	TRBJ1-1	NA	CASSLVRNTEAFF	TGCGCCAGCAGCTTGGTTAGGAACACTGAAGCTTTCTTT
TRBV19	NA	TRBJ2-3	NA	CASSLGPRGQDTQYF	TGTGCCAGTAGCCTCGGACCCAGGGGCCAAGATACGCAGTATTTT
TRBV14	NA	TRBJ2-4	NA	CASSHLPEGNIQYF	TGTGCCAGCAGCCACCTCCCGGAGGGGAACATTCAGTACTTC
TRBV9	NA	TRBJ1-2	NA	CASSVHGEEYGYTF	TGTGCCAGCAGCGTGCATGGGGAGGAGTATGGCTACACCTTC
TRBV9	NA	TRBJ1-6	NA	CASSPLGKTYNSPLHF	TGTGCCAGCAGCCCGCTCGGGAAGACCTATAATTCACCCCTCCACTTT
TRBV6-2/TRBV6-3	NA	TRBJ2-6	NA	CASSYVGQPSGANVLTF	TGTGCCAGCAGTTACGTTGGACAGCCCTCTGGGGCCAACGTCCTGACTTTC
TRBV5-1	NA	TRBJ2-7	NA	CASSSGLEEQYF	TGCGCCAGCAGCTCGGGACTTGAAGAGCAGTACTTC
TRBV6-5	NA	TRBJ1-1	TRBD1	CASSYTTGTTNTEAFF	TGTGCCAGCAGTTATACGACAGGGACGACGAACACTGAAGCTTTCTTT
TRBV2	NA	TRBJ2-3	NA	CASSRRPEGYPTDTQYF	TGTGCCAGCAGTCGAAGACCCGAGGGATACCCCACAGATACGCAGTATTTT
TRBV18	NA	TRBJ2-5	TRBD2	CASSPPSLAGAGGTQYF	TGTGCCAGCTCACCACCCTCGCTAGCGGGGGCTGGGGGGACCCAGTACTTC
TRBV18	NA	TRBJ2-7	TRBD1	CASSPTEGTGGYEQYF	TGTGCCAGCTCACCAACGGAAGGGACAGGGGGTTACGAGCAGTACTTC
TRBV2	NA	TRBJ2-1	TRBD2	CASNPLAGSSNEQFF	TGTGCCAGCAACCCACTAGCGGGAAGTAGCAATGAGCAGTTCTTC
TRBV27	NA	TRBJ2-1	TRBD2	CASSSGTSGLYNEQFF	TGTGCCAGCAGTTCCGGGACTAGCGGACTATACAATGAGCAGTTCTTC
TRBV2	NA	TRBJ1-2	TRBD1	CASSLDRVYGYTF	TGTGCCAGCAGCTTGGACAGGGTCTATGGCTACACCTTC
TRBV19	NA	TRBJ1-2	TRBD1	CASSIPGQGLYGYTF	TGTGCCAGTAGTATCCCCGGACAGGGACTCTATGGCTACACCTTC
TRBV6-1	NA	TRBJ1-1	NA	CASSEVRGFAEAFF	TGTGCCAGCAGTGAAGTGAGGGGGTTCGCTGAAGCTTTCTTT
TRBV7-7	NA	TRBJ2-2	TRBD1	CASSLFPGQGSGPGELFF	TGTGCCAGCAGCTTATTCCCGGGACAGGGGAGTGGTCCCGGGGAGCTGTTTTTT
TRBV6-4	NA	TRBJ1-1	TRBD1	CASSPGTGRGAFF	TGTGCCAGCAGTCCCGGGACAGGGCGTGGAGCTTTCTTT
TRBV7-9	many	TRBJ1-2	NA	CASSLVAGWDGYTF	TGTGCCAGCAGCTTAGTGGCAGGGTGGGATGGCTACACCTTC
TRBV10-2	few	TRBJ1-1	NA	CASSEGGEAFF	TGCGCCAGCAGTGAGGGCGGTGAAGCTTTCTTT
TRBV10-2	NA	TRBJ1-3	NA	CASSEPSFSQGHGNTIYF	TGCGCCAGCAGTGAGCCGAGCTTCTCCCAGGGGCACGGAAACACCATATATTTT
TRBV9	NA	TRBJ1-2	NA	CASSVEQGFGYTF	TGTGCCAGCAGCGTAGAGCAGGGATTTGGCTACACCTTC
TRBV4-1	NA	TRBJ1-5	TRBD1	CASSQTTGTSNQPQHF	TGCGCCAGCAGCCAAACGACAGGGACGAGCAATCAGCCCCAGCATTTT
TRBV5-1	few	TRBJ1-5	NA	CASSPRGGNQPQHF	TGCGCCAGCAGCCCCAGGGGAGGCAATCAGCCCCAGCATTTT
TRBV25-1	NA	TRBJ1-2	NA	CASSDLGNYGYTF	TGTGCCAGCAGTGACCTCGGGAACTATGGCTACACCTTC
TRBV12-3/TRBV12-4	NA	TRBJ2-1	TRBD1	CASTIRGRAEQFF	TGTGCCAGCACCATAAGGGGGCGGGCTGAGCAGTTCTTC
TRBV6-5	few	TRBJ2-7	NA	CASSYVGQPAYEQYF	TGTGCCAGCAGTTACGTAGGACAGCCAGCCTACGAGCAGTACTTC
TRBV2	NA	TRBJ1-2	TRBD1	CASSSRDRGRGGGYTF	TGTGCCAGCAGTTCCCGGGACAGGGGGCGAGGGGGTGGCTACACCTTC
TRBV3-1/TRBV3-2	few	TRBJ1-1	NA	CASSPPPRGGNTEAFF	TGTGCCAGCAGCCCCCCCCCTAGGGGGGGGAACACTGAAGCTTTCTTT
TRBV4-2	NA	TRBJ1-5	NA	CASSQERKGGQPQHF	TGTGCCAGCAGCCAAGAACGGAAAGGAGGGCAGCCCCAGCATTTT
TRBV19	few	TRBJ1-2	TRBD1	CASSLRSAGTGTAGYGYTF	TGTGCCAGTAGTTTGCGATCGGCCGGGACAGGGACCGCTGGCTATGGCTACACCTTC
TRBV9	NA	TRBJ2-1	NA	CASSVGESSYNEQFF	TGTGCCAGCAGCGTAGGCGAGTCGTCCTACAATGAGCAGTTCTTC
TRBV24-1	NA	TRBJ2-1	TRBD2	CATSDPTSGSFYNEQFF	TGTGCCACCAGTGATCCTACTAGCGGGAGTTTCTACAATGAGCAGTTCTTC
TRBV19	NA	TRBJ1-4	NA	CASSGENEKLFF	TGTGCCAGTAGCGGGGAGAATGAAAAACTGTTTTTT
TRBV11-2	NA	TRBJ1-4	NA	CASSLVSEKLFF	TGTGCCAGCAGCTTAGTTAGTGAAAAACTGTTTTTT
TRBV6-5	NA	TRBJ1-4	NA	CASRPLTVTNEKLFF	TGTGCCAGCAGACCCTTGACAGTTACTAATGAAAAACTGTTTTTT
TRBV9	NA	TRBJ1-2	NA	CASSSDGALYGYTF	TGTGCCAGCAGTTCTGACGGAGCTTTGTATGGCTACACCTTC
TRBV5-1	once	TRBJ2-2	NA	CASRLTPSANTGELFF	TGCGCCAGCCGCCTTACTCCCTCCGCGAACACCGGGGAGCTGTTTTTT
TRBV10-3	NA	TRBJ2-1	TRBD1	CAISDSRDRGPYEQFF	TGTGCCATCAGTGATTCGCGGGACAGGGGACCATATGAGCAGTTCTTC
TRBV3-1/TRBV3-2	NA	TRBJ1-1	NA	CASSQLSGLREAFF	TGTGCCAGCAGCCAATTGTCAGGGCTCCGGGAAGCTTTCTTT
TRBV4-1	once	TRBJ1-4	TRBD1	CASSRYRGPNEKLFF	TGCGCCAGCAGCCGATACAGGGGGCCTAATGAAAAACTGTTTTTT
TRBV19	NA	TRBJ1-1	NA	CASSRAALDTEAFF	TGTGCCAGTAGTAGGGCTGCCTTGGACACTGAAGCTTTCTTT
TRBV18	NA	TRBJ2-5	NA	CASSPPKTEETQYF	TGTGCCAGCTCACCACCGAAGACAGAAGAGACCCAGTACTTC
TRBV2	NA	TRBJ1-1	TRBD1	CASSLGTGVTEAFF	TGTGCCAGCAGCCTCGGGACAGGGGTCACTGAAGCTTTCTTT
TRBV27	NA	TRBJ1-2	NA	CASSWGAQANYGYTF	TGTGCCAGCAGTTGGGGAGCCCAAGCTAACTATGGCTACACCTTC
TRBV7-9	NA	TRBJ1-3	NA	CASSSQISGNTIYF	TGTGCCAGCAGCTCACAGATCTCTGGAAACACCATATATTTT
TRBV30	NA	TRBJ1-1	NA	CAWSVWGPSNTEAFF	TGTGCCTGGAGTGTATGGGGGCCATCTAACACTGAAGCTTTCTTT
TRBV27	NA	TRBJ1-2	TRBD1	CASSLSWTGWENYGYTF	TGTGCCAGCAGTTTATCGTGGACAGGTTGGGAGAACTATGGCTACACCTTC
TRBV7-8	NA	TRBJ2-2	NA	CASSLARVPGELFF	TGTGCCAGCAGCTTAGCGAGGGTTCCCGGGGAGCTGTTTTTT